This TCR beta chain was documented in a study of blood T cell repertoires in COVID-19. The repertoire was sequenced with immunoSEQ multiplex PCR; TCRdb's copy has only in-frame clones and lacks some. The sample yields around 200,000 clones, 83% seen once. Germline V gene sequence: CDR1 MNHEY, CDR2 SVGAGI. V lost 2 bases and J lost 10, with 20 bases in between. The CDR3 extends over 15 amino acids. The chain has TRBV6-5 and TRBJ1-1; D is uncertain. Sequenced input: peripheral blood. The receptor's source is a woman between 35 and 50 years old with active or convalescent COVID-19. CDR3 bases: TGTGCCAGCAGTTACGGAGTACTTGGCTCCCTCGGAGCTTTCTTT. It is translated as CASSYGVLGSLGAFF.